This entry concerns a single TCR beta chain. Its antigen is undetermined. This record belongs to a study of shared clonotypes between healthy human individuals. General study results and limits: Between a handful of donors, naive CD4 clonotypes were shared at a level of roughly 5.5%. Rarefaction indicated that sorted-subset sequencing remained incomplete although depth was large. A reduction in generation probabilities was seen for non-shared clonotypes relative to those shared by all four donors.

This CDR3 is built from 13 residues. Germline CDR1 is SGHRS and CDR2 is YFSETQ. With V trimmed by 4 bases and J by 8 bases, 8 bases remained unmatched. Generated by immunoSEQ multiplex PCR, the TCRdb table keeps only in-frame clones and is missing some. The sample lists roughly 2.2 million clones, about 92% occurring once. This TCR came from a man younger than 30 in good health. Some clones in this sample may be carry-over from other donors' samples. What was sequenced was naive CD4+ T cells from PBMCs. This sample's subset: CD45RA+ positively selected. The rearrangement joins TRBV5-1 to TRBJ1-2; 7 bases are shared with TRBD1. The CDR3 bases are TGCGCCAGCAGCATCGGGACAGTCAGCGGCTACACCTTC. It is translated as CASSIGTVSGYTF.